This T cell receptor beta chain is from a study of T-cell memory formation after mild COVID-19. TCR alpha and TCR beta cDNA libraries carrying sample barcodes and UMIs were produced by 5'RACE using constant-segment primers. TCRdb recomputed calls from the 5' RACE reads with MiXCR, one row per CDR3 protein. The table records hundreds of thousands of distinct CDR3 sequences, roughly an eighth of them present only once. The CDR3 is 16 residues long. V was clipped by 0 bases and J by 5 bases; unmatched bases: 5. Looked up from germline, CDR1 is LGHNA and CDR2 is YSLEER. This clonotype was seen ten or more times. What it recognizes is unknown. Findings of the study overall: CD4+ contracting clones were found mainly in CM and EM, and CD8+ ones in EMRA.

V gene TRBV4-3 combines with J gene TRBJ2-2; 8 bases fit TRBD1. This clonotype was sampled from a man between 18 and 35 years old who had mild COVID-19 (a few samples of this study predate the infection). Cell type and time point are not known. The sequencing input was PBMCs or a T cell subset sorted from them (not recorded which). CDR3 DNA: TGCGCCAGCAGCCAAGAAAAGGACAGGGAGACCGGGGAGCTGTTTTTT. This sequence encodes CASSQEKDRETGELFF.